This TCR beta chain was captured by sequencing in a study of blood T cell repertoires in COVID-19. The table came from immunoSEQ multiplex PCR; TCRdb's copy has only in-frame clones and leaves some out. Here the sample spans around 86,000 clones, around 82% being singletons. The germline CDR1 and CDR2 sequences are MDHEN and SYDVKM. This CDR3 has 15 amino acids. Between the trimmed V and J ends, which lost 4 bases and 11 bases, there was a span of 23 bases. Specimen: peripheral blood. The J gene is TRBJ1-1, the V gene TRBV28, with D possibly matching TRBD1 (6 bases). This receptor was identified in a human donor in a cohort sampled during active COVID-19. CDR3 DNA: TGTGCCAGCAGTTCGCCCCGGCGAACAGGGTTAGTCGCTTTCTTT. Its protein is CASSSPRRTGLVAFF.